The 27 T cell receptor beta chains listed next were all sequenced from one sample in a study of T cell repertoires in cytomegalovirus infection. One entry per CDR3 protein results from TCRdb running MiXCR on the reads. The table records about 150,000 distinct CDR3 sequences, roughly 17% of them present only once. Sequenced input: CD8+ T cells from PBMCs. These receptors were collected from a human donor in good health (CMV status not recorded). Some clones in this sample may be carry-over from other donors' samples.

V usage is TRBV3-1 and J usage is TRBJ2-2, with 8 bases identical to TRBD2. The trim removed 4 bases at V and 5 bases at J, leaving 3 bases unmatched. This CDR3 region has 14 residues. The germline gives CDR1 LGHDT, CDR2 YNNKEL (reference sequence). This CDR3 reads CASSPRGGTGELFF. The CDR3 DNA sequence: TGTGCCAGCAGCCCCCGGGGGGGAACCGGGGAGCTGTTTTTT.

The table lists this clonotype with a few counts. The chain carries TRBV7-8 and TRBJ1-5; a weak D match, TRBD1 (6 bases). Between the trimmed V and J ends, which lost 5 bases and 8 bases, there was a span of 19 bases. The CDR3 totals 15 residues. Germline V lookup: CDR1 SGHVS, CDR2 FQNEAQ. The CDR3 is CASSPVQGSWKPQHF. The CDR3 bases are TGTGCCAGCAGCCCGGTTCAGGGGAGTTGGAAGCCCCAGCATTTT.

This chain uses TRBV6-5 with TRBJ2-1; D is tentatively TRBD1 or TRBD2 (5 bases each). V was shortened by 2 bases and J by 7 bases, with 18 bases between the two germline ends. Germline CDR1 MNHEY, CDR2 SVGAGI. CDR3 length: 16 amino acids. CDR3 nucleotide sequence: TGTGCCAGCAGTTACGGTTTAACCGGGGCGCCGAATGAGCAGTTCTTC. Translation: CASSYGLTGAPNEQFF.

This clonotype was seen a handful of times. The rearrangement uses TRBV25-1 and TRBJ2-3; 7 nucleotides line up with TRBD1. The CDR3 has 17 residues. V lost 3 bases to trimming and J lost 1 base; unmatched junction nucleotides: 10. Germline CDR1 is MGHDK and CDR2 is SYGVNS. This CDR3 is CASSEPVTGVRTDTQYF. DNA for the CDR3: TGTGCCAGCAGTGAGCCCGTTACAGGGGTCCGCACAGATACGCAGTATTTT.

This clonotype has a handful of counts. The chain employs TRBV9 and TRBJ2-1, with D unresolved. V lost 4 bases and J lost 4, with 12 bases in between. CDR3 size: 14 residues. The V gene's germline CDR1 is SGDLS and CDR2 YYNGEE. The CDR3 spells CASSYGVGYNEQFF. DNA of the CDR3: TGTGCCAGCAGCTATGGGGTGGGATACAATGAGCAGTTCTTC.

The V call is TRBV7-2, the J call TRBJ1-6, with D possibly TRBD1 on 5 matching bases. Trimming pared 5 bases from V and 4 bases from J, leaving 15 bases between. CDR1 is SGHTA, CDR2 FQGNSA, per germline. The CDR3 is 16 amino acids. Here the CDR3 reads CASSDQGRAYNSPLHF. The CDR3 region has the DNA TGTGCCAGCAGCGACCAGGGACGGGCGTATAATTCACCCCTCCACTTT.

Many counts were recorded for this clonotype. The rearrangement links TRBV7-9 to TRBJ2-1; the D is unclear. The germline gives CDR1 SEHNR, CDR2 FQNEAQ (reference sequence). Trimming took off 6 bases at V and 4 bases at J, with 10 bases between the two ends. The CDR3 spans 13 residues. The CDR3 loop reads CASRHSGYNEQFF. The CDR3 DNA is TGTGCCAGCAGACACAGTGGATACAATGAGCAGTTCTTC.

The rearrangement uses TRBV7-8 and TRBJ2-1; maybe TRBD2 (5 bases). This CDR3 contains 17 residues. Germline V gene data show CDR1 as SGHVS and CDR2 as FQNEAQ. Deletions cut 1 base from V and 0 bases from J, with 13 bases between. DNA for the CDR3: TGTGCCAGCAGCTTAGGTGCCAGCGGTCCCTCCTACAATGAGCAGTTCTTC. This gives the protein CASSLGASGPSYNEQFF. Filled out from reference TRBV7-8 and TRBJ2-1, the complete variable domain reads GAGVSQSPRYKVAKRGQDVALRCDPISGHVSLFWYQQALGQGPEFLTYFQNEAQLDKSGLPSDRFFAERPEGSVSTLKIQRTQQEDSAVYLCASSLGASGPSYNEQFFGPGTRLTVL.

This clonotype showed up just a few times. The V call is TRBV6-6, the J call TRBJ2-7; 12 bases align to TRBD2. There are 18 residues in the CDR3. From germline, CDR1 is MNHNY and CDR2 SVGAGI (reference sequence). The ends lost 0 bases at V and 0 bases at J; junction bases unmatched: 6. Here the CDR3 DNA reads TGTGCCAGCAGTTACTCCCTCGGACTAGCGGGGAGCTCCTACGAGCAGTACTTC. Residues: CASSYSLGLAGSSYEQYF.

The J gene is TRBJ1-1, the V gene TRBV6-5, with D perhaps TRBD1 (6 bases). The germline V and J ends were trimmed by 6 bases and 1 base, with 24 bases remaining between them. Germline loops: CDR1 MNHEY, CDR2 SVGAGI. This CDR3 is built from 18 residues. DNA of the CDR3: TGTGCCAGCAGCAACCGATTGGGAGGGAAAGGGGGGAACACTGAAGCTTTCTTT. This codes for CASSNRLGGKGGNTEAFF.

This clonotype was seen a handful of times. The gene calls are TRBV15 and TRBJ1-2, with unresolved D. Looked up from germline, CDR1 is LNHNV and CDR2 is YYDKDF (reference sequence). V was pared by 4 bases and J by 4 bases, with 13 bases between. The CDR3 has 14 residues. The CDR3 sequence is CATSIGRSSYGYTF. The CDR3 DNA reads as TGTGCCACCAGCATAGGACGGAGTAGCTATGGCTACACCTTC.

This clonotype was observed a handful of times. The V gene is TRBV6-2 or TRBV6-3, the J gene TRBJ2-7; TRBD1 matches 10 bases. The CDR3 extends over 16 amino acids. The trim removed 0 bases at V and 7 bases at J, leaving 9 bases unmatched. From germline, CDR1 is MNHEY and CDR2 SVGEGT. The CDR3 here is CASSYSGGDRGWEQYF. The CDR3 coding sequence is TGTGCCAGCAGTTACTCGGGCGGGGACAGGGGATGGGAGCAGTACTTC.

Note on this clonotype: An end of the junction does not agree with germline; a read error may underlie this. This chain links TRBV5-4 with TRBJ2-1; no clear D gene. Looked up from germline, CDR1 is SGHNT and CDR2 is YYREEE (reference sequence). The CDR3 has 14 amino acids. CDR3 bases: TGTGCCAGCAGCTTTCGACCTGTAGACAATGAGCAGTCCTTC. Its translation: CASSFRPVDNEQSF.

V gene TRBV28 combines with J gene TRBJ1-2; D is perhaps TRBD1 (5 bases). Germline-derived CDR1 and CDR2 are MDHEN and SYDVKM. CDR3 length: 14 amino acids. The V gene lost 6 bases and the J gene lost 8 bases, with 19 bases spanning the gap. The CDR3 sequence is CASRPSREAAGYTF. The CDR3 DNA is TGTGCCAGCAGACCTTCCAGGGAGGCGGCGGGCTACACCTTC.

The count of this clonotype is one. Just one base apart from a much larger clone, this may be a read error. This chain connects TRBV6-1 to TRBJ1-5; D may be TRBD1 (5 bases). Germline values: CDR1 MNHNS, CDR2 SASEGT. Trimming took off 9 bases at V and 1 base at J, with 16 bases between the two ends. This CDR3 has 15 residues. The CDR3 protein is CARKTRVASNQPQHF. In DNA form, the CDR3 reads TGTGCCAGGAAAACCAGGGTAGCAAGCAATCAGCCCCAGCATTTT.

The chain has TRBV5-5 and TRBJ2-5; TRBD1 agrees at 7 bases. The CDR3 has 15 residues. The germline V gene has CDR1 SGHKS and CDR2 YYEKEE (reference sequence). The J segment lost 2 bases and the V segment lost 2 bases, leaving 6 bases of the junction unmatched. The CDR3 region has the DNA TGTGCCAGCAGCTTATCGGGACAGCCGCAAGAGACCCAGTACTTC. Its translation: CASSLSGQPQETQYF. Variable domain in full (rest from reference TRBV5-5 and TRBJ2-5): DAGVTQSPTHLIKTRGQQVTLRCSPISGHKSVSWYQQVLGQGPQFIFQYYEKEERGRGNFPDRFSARQFPNYSSELNVNALLLGDSALYLCASSLSGQPQETQYFGPGTRLLVL.

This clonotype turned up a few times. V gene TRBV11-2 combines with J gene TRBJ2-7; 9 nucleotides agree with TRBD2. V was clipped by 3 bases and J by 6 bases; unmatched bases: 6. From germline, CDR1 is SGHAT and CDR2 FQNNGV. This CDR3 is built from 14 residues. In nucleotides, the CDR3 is TGTGCCAGCAGCTTGAGGATAGCGGGAGCCGAGCAGTACTTC. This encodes CASSLRIAGAEQYF.

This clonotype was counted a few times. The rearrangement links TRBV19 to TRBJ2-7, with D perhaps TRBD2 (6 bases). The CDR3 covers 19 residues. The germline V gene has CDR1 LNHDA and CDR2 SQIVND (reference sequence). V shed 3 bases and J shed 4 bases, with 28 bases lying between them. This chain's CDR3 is CASSIRLFAGGKPGYEQYF. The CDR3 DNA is TGTGCCAGTAGTATCCGTCTATTTGCCGGGGGTAAGCCAGGATACGAGCAGTACTTC.

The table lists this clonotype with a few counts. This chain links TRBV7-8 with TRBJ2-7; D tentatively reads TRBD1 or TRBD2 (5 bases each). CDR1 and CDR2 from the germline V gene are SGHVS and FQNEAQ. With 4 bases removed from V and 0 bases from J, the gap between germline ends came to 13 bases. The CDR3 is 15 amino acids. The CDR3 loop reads CASSYVPGSSYEQYF. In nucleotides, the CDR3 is TGTGCCAGCAGCTACGTGCCAGGGAGCTCCTACGAGCAGTACTTC. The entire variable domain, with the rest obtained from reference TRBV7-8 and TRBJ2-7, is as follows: GAGVSQSPRYKVAKRGQDVALRCDPISGHVSLFWYQQALGQGPEFLTYFQNEAQLDKSGLPSDRFFAERPEGSVSTLKIQRTQQEDSAVYLCASSYVPGSSYEQYFGPGTRLTVT.

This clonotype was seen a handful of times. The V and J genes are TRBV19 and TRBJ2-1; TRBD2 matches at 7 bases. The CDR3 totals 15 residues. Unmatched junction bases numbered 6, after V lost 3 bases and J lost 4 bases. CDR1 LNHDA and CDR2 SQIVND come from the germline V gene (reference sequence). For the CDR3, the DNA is TGTGCCAGTAGTATCGGAGGACTAGGATACAATGAGCAGTTCTTC. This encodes CASSIGGLGYNEQFF.

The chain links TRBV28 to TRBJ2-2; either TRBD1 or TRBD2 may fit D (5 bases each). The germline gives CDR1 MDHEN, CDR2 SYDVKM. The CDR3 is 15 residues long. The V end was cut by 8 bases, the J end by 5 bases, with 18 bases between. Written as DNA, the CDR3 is TGTGCCAGCCGTCGGGCCACCGAGGGGACCGGGGAGCTGTTTTTT. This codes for CASRRATEGTGELFF.

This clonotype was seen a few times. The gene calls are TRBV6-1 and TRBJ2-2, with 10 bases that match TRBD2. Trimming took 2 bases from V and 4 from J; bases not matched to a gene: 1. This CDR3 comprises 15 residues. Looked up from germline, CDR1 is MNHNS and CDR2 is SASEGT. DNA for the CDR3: TGTGCCAGCAGTGAAAGACTAGCGGGCACCGGGGAGCTGTTTTTT. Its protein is CASSERLAGTGELFF.

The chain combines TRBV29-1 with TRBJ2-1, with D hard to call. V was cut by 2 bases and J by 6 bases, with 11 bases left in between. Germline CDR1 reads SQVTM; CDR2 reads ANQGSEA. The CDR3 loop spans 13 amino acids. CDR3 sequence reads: CSVERADSNEQFF. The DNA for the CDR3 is TGCAGCGTTGAAAGGGCGGATTCCAATGAGCAGTTCTTC.

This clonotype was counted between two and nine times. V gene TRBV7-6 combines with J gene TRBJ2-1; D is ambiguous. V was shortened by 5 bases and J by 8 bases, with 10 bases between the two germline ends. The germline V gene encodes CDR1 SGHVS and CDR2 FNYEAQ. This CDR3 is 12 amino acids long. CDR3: CASSGRADEQFF. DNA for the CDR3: TGTGCCAGCAGCGGCCGGGCCGATGAGCAGTTCTTC.

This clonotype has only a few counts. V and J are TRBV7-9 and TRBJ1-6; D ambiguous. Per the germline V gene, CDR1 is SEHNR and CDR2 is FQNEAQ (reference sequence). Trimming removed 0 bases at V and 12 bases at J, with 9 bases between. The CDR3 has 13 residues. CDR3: CASSLAGSRPLHF. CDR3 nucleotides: TGTGCCAGCAGCTTAGCCGGATCAAGACCCCTCCACTTT.

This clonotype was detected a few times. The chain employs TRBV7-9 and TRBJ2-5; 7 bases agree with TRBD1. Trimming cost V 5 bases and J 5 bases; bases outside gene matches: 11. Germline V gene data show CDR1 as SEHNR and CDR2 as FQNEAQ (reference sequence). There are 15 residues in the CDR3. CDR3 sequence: CASSRNRQGWETQYF. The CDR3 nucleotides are TGTGCCAGCAGCAGAAACCGACAGGGTTGGGAGACCCAGTACTTC.

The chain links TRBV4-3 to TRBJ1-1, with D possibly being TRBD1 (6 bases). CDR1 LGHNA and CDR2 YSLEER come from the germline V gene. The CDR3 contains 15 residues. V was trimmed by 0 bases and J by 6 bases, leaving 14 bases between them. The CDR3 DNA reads TGCGCCAGCAGCCAAGATAATTGGGGGGCCGCTGAAGCTTTCTTT. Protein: CASSQDNWGAAEAFF.